The clone carrying this TCR beta chain was observed many times. Four PCR rounds used nested alpha and beta constant region primers plus the SP2 primer. TCRdb passed the UMI-ligation and nested PCR reads through MiXCR, listing each CDR3 protein once. The sample comprises around 13,000 distinct CDR3 sequences, 4% to 6.5% of which are singletons, and around 8% rests with the top ten. This entry is derived from a study of naive and memory T cell subsets. Regarding treatment: skin biopsy from PPD injection site in Mantoux-positive individual. TCR cDNA received a 3' ligated oligonucleotide that carried a UMI. Reverse transcription used DNase-treated unsorted total RNA, aiming for roughly 1 to 1,100 ng. The CDR3 loop spans 14 amino acids. Trimming cost V 3 bases and J 4 bases; bases outside gene matches: 4. Germline CDR1 reads GTSNPN; CDR2 reads SVGIG (reference sequence).

This TCR came from an adult in good health. The chain joins TRBV30 to TRBJ2-2, with TRBD2 matching over 8 bases. Source: skin, taken from a tuberculin skin test site. CDR3 DNA: TGTGCCTGGAGACGGGGGGGCCCCACCGGGGAGCTGTTTTTT. This gives the protein CAWRRGGPTGELFF.